The 2 T cell receptor beta chains given below trace back to one sample, sequenced in a study of blood T cell repertoires in COVID-19. Generated by immunoSEQ multiplex PCR, the TCRdb table keeps only in-frame clones and is missing some. Of about 330,000 clones in the sample, roughly 90% were seen once. Material for sequencing was PBMCs or T cells enriched from blood (not recorded which). These receptors originate from a woman in her 30s who had recovered from COVID-19.

Regarding this clone: Other DNA sequences from this sample encode an identical CDR3 as well. V gene TRBV9 combines with J gene TRBJ2-1; TRBD2 aligns across 9 bases. This CDR3 comprises 15 residues. CDR1 and CDR2 (germline): SGDLS, YYNGEE. Unmatched junction bases numbered 2, after V lost 0 bases and J lost 4 bases. The CDR3 DNA follows: TGTGCCAGCAGCGTAGGGGCGGGAGGGTACAATGAGCAGTTCTTC. Encoded protein: CASSVGAGGYNEQFF.

The V gene is TRBV7-9, the J gene TRBJ2-5, with 9 positions matching TRBD2. Germline values: CDR1 SEHNR, CDR2 FQNEAQ (reference sequence). The length of the CDR3 is 17 residues. V gave up 3 bases and J gave up 5 bases; unmatched junction bases: 13. CDR3 loop: CASSFPPGGGVGETQYF. CDR3 coding DNA: TGTGCCAGCAGCTTCCCCCCCGGCGGGGGGGTGGGGGAGACCCAGTACTTC.